Presented here are 7 T cell receptor beta chains from one specimen sequenced in a study of cytomegalovirus exposure and HLA in healthy donors. PCR employed 60 Vbeta and 13 Jbeta primers. Some clones are missing from TCRdb's copy, which holds only in-frame ones; the method was immunoSEQ multiplex PCR. The repertoire holds more than 140,000 clones, about 64% seen once, with around 3% in the top ten. Sequences were obtained from PBMCs. These TCRs come from a woman aged 30 to 39 in good health and CMV-seropositive.

This chain joins TRBV19 and TRBJ1-2, with a possible D match to TRBD1 (6 bases). V shed 5 bases and J shed 1 base, with 14 bases lying between them. The CDR3 totals 15 residues. Germline V gene data show CDR1 as LNHDA and CDR2 as SQIVND (reference sequence). The CDR3 is CASSPTGTVNYGYTF. For the CDR3, the DNA is TGTGCCAGTAGTCCCACAGGGACCGTTAACTATGGCTACACCTTC. Based on the CDR3 plus reference TRBV19 and TRBJ1-2, the full variable domain is DGGITQSPKYLFRKEGQNVTLSCEQNLNHDAMYWYRQDPGQGLRLIYYSQIVNDFQKGDIAEGYSVSREKKESFPLTVTSAQKNPTAFYLCASSPTGTVNYGYTFGSGTRLTVV.

Only a few counts were recorded for this clone. The J gene is TRBJ1-6, the V gene TRBV2, with 7 bases that match TRBD1. CDR3 size: 14 residues. V shed 0 bases and J 13 bases; nucleotides not matched to a gene: 6. Germline CDR1 and CDR2: SNHLY and FYNNEI. The CDR3: CASSEARQGNPLHF. DNA of the CDR3: TGTGCCAGCAGTGAAGCCAGACAGGGAAATCCCCTCCACTTT.

The V and J genes are TRBV19 and TRBJ2-2, with D tentatively TRBD1 (5 bases). Germline V gives CDR1 LNHDA, CDR2 SQIVND (reference sequence). The V end was cut by 3 bases, the J end by 0 bases, with 17 bases between. The CDR3 sequence is 18 residues long. CDR3 DNA: TGTGCCAGTAGTATTCTCAGGGCGAACCTCGCGAACACCGGGGAGCTGTTTTTT. Encoded protein: CASSILRANLANTGELFF. Full variable domain (missing parts from reference TRBV19 and TRBJ2-2): DGGITQSPKYLFRKEGQNVTLSCEQNLNHDAMYWYRQDPGQGLRLIYYSQIVNDFQKGDIAEGYSVSREKKESFPLTVTSAQKNPTAFYLCASSILRANLANTGELFFGEGSRLTVL.

This clone was recorded once. The chain combines TRBV4-1 with TRBJ1-2; no firm D call. Germline V gene lookup returns CDR1 MGHRA and CDR2 YSYEKL. Trimming shortened V by 0 bases and J by 7 bases, and 15 bases separated the two germline ends. CDR3 length: 15 residues. CDR3 region: CASSQERAARAGYTF. CDR3 DNA: TGCGCCAGCAGCCAAGAGAGGGCGGCCCGGGCTGGCTACACCTTC.

V is TRBV10-3 and J is TRBJ2-7, with a tentative D call TRBD2 (6 bases). Germline CDR1 ENHRY, CDR2 SYGVKD. The ends were cut back, 0 bases at V and 3 bases at J, with 6 bases in the middle. This CDR3 spans 13 amino acids. DNA of the CDR3: TGTGCCATCAGTGAGTCGGGGGGCTACGAGCAGTACTTC. Its protein is CAISESGGYEQYF.

The chain employs TRBV20-1 and TRBJ2-5; D unclear. Germline V gene lookup returns CDR1 DFQATT and CDR2 SNEGSKA (reference sequence). The CDR3 loop spans 11 amino acids. V lost 3 bases and J lost 4, with 6 bases in between. The CDR3 region is CSASLSETQYF. CDR3 coding DNA: TGCAGTGCTAGTCTTTCAGAGACCCAGTACTTC.

The rearrangement links TRBV4-1 to TRBJ1-3; D not certain. V lost 2 bases and J 2 bases, leaving 13 bases between the germline ends. The V gene's germline CDR1 is MGHRA and CDR2 YSYEKL. CDR3 length: 16 amino acids. The CDR3 DNA follows: TGCGCCAGCAGCCAACCGAGGGAAGGGACTGGAAACACCATATATTTT. It codes for CASSQPREGTGNTIYF.